This entry lists 4 T cell receptor beta chains sequenced from one sample in a study of blood T cells in healthy people across ages. A sample-barcoded 5' primer and a J-beta primer mix were used in a second PCR of roughly 6 to 12 cycles. MiXCR, run by TCRdb on the 5' RACE reads, gives a single entry per CDR3 protein. This sample has approximately 730,000 distinct CDR3 sequences, with about 55% found just once. Sample: blood. These TCRs come from a man aged 80 or over in good health.

The chain combines TRBV20-1 with TRBJ2-1, with TRBD1 matching 8 bases. The CDR3 is 13 amino acids. CDR1 is DFQATT, CDR2 SNEGSKA, per germline (reference sequence). V shed 1 base, J shed 7 bases, and the junction held 3 bases outside the gene matches. CDR3 sequence (DNA): TGCAGTGCTAGAGTAACAGGGGGGAATGAGCAGTTCTTC. This translates into CSARVTGGNEQFF.

This clonotype has more than one count but fewer than ten. J is TRBJ2-5 and V is TRBV6-1; D might be TRBD1 (6 bases). V lost 8 bases, J lost 1 base, and 11 bases lay in between. Germline loops: CDR1 MNHNS, CDR2 SASEGT. The CDR3 spans 13 residues. The CDR3 region has the DNA TGTGCCAGCCTACAGGGACCCCAAGAGACCCAGTACTTC. Protein product: CASLQGPQETQYF.

The chain recombines TRBV6-2 or TRBV6-3 with TRBJ2-3; 8 positions agree with TRBD2. Germline V gives CDR1 MNHEY, CDR2 SVGEGT. J lost 9 bases, V lost 7 bases, and 9 bases had no gene match. The CDR3 is 13 amino acids. For the CDR3, the DNA is TGTGCCAGCAAGGGACTAGGGGTACGAACGCAGTATTTT. Translated, it gives CASKGLGVRTQYF.

V is TRBV27 and J is TRBJ2-3, with TRBD2 matching 11 bases. Germline loops: CDR1 MNHEY, CDR2 SMNVEV (reference sequence). CDR3 size: 17 residues. J gave up 14 bases and V 5 bases, and 21 bases lay outside the gene matches. This CDR3 reads CASSPPRGTSGHRYAYF. In nucleotides, the CDR3 is TGTGCCAGCAGTCCACCCCGAGGGACTAGCGGACACAGATACGCGTATTTT.